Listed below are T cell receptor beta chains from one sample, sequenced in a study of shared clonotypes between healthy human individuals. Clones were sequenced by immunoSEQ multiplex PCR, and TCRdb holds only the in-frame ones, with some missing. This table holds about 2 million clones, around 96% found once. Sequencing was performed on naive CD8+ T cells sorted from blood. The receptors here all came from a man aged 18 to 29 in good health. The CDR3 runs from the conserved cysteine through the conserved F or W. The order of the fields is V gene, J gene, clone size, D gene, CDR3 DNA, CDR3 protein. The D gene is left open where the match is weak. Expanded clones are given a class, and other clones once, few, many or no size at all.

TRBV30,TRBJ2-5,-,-,TGTGCCTGGGGCGGGGAGACCCAGTACTTC,CAWGGETQYF
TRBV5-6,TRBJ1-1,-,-,TGTGCCAGCAGCTTTTATGGTTCTGTGATGAACACTGAAGCTTTCTTT,CASSFYGSVMNTEAFF
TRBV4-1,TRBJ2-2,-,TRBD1,TGCGCCAGCAGCCCCCTCGGACAGGGGGGCACCGGGGAGCTGTTTTTT,CASSPLGQGGTGELFF
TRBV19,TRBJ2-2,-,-,TGTGCCAGTAGTCCCGTTCGAGACACCGGGGAGCTGTTTTTT,CASSPVRDTGELFF
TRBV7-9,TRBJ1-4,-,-,TGTGCCAGCAGCTTAAGGGAAAGCGAAAAACTGTTTTTT,CASSLRESEKLFF
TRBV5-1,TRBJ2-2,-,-,TGCGCCAGCAGCGCAGCGCGTGAGCGTCCGAACACCGGGGAGCTGTTTTTT,CASSAARERPNTGELFF
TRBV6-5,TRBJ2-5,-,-,TGTGCCAGCAGTTACGGAGAGGGAGGCGCCCAGTACTTC,CASSYGEGGAQYF
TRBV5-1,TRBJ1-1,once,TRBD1,TGCGCCAGCAGCCCTAGGGAATTGGACAGGCCGGGAACTGAAGCTTTCTTT,CASSPRELDRPGTEAFF
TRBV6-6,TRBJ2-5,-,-,TGTGCCAGCAGGAACGGGTGGGACCAAGAGACCCAGTACTTC,CASRNGWDQETQYF
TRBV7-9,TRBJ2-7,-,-,TGTGCCAGCAGCTTAGTGGAGGGGGCCAAACGGTACGAGCAGTACTTC,CASSLVEGAKRYEQYF
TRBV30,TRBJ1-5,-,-,TGTGCCTGGAGTGTATACGGTCAGCCCCAGCATTTT,CAWSVYGQPQHF
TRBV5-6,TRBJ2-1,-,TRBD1,TGTGCCAGCAGCTTTGGGACAGGGTCGTACAATGAGCAGTTCTTC,CASSFGTGSYNEQFF
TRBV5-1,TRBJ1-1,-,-,TGCGCCAGCAGCTTGGCCGAGACCGGCTGGGGGAACACTGAAGCTTTCTTT,CASSLAETGWGNTEAFF
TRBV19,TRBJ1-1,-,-,TGTGCCAGTAGTATAGATCTGGAGGCTGAAGCTTTCTTT,CASSIDLEAEAFF
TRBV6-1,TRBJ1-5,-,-,TGTGCCAGCAGTGAAGACTGGCAGGAGTATAGCAATCAGCCCCAGCATTTT,CASSEDWQEYSNQPQHF
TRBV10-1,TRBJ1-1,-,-,TGCGCCAGCAGTGAAGGACCAATGAACACTGAAGCTTTCTTT,CASSEGPMNTEAFF
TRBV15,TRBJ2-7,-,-,TGTGCCACCAGCAGCTTTGCCGGGACACGGAACTCCTACGAGCAGTACTTC,CATSSFAGTRNSYEQYF
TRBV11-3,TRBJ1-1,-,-,TGTGCCAGCAGCTTGGTCGGGGAGACTGAAGCTTTCTTT,CASSLVGETEAFF
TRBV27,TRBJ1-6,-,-,TGTGCCAGCCTGGACCGCTTCCCACGCTCCTATAATTCACCCCTCCACTTT,CASLDRFPRSYNSPLHF
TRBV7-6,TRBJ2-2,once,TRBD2,TGTGCCAGCAGCACATTAGCGGGGGCGAACACCGGGGAGCTGTTTTTT,CASSTLAGANTGELFF
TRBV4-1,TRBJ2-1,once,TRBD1,TGCGCCAGCAGCGGGACAGTGAGCTCCTACAATGAGCAGTTCTTC,CASSGTVSSYNEQFF
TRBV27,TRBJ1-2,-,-,TGTGCCAGCAGTTTATGGGCGGGCTATGGCTACACCTTC,CASSLWAGYGYTF
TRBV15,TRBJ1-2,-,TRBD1,TGTGCCACCAGCAGGACCGGGACAGGGCTGGCGGGCTACACCTTC,CATSRTGTGLAGYTF
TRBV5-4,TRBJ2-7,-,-,TGTGCCACGAGAGAAGGGGGGTCCTACGAGCAGTACTTC,CATREGGSYEQYF
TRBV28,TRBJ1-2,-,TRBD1,TGTGCCAGCAGTTTTACAGGGGACTATGGCTACACCTTC,CASSFTGDYGYTF
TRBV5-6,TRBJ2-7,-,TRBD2,TGTGCCAGCAGATTTCGACTAGCGGGAGGCCGGGGGGAGCAGTACTTC,CASRFRLAGGRGEQYF
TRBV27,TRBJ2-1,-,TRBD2,TGTGCCAGCATGTGGGCTAGCGGGGGGAAAGGGAAGTTCTTC,CASMWASGGKGKFF
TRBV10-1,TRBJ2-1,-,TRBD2,TGCGCCAGGACGATTCGACTAGCGGGAGGACTGGACAATGAGCAGTTCTTC,CARTIRLAGGLDNEQFF
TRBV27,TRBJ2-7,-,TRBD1,TGTGCCAGCAGTTCGCCCGGGACAGGGGTCCACGAGCAGTACTTC,CASSSPGTGVHEQYF
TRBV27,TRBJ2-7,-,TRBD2,TGTGCCAGCAGCTTTTCTAGCGGGACCGAGCAGTACTTC,CASSFSSGTEQYF
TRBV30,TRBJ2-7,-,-,TGTGCCTGGAGTGTACTCGGCTTCCACGAGCAGTACTTC,CAWSVLGFHEQYF
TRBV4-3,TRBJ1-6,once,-,TGCGCCAGCAGCCAATCTCGGCAGGGTTATAATTCACCCCTCCACTTT,CASSQSRQGYNSPLHF
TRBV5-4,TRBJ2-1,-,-,TGTGCCAGCAGCCTGGGGGGATACAATGAGCAGTTCTTC,CASSLGGYNEQFF
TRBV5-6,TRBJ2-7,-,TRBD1,TGTGCCAGCAGCTTCCGGGACAGGGGTTACGAGCAGTACTTC,CASSFRDRGYEQYF
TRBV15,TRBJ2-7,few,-,TGTGCCACCAGCTCAGACGGGGTCGAGCAGTACTTC,CATSSDGVEQYF
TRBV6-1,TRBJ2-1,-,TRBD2,TGTGCCAGCACCCCGACTAGCGGGCCCTACAATGAGCAGTTCTTC,CASTPTSGPYNEQFF
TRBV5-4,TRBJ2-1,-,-,TGTGCCAGCAGCTTTAACGGGTCCCCCTCCGATGAGCAGTTCTTC,CASSFNGSPSDEQFF
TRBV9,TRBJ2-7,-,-,TGTGCCAGCAGCGTAGGCGTCTCCTACGAGCAGTACTTC,CASSVGVSYEQYF